The next 32 T cell receptor beta chains were all read from a single sample in a study of Ad26.COV2.S vaccination and SARS-CoV-2 variants. Clones were sequenced by immunoSEQ multiplex PCR, and TCRdb holds only the in-frame ones, with some missing. The sample has some 480,000 clones, roughly 85% seen once; the top ten hold around 13%. Described treatment: roughly 19 received Ad26.COV2.S at low or high dose, single or two shots; five or six received placebo; per-sample allocation not given. Sampling was done on day 63 after the first vaccine or placebo injection. Sequenced material: peripheral blood, taken in a trial of Ad26.COV2.S vaccine versus placebo. These TCRs come from a person aged 18-65 years who received the Ad26.COV2.S COVID-19 vaccine or a placebo.

In its sample, this clone was seen once. The chain links TRBV6-6 to TRBJ1-1; no clear D gene. The CDR3 contains 15 residues. Between the trimmed V and J ends, which lost 7 bases and 0 bases, there was a span of 15 bases. In germline, CDR1 is MNHNY, CDR2 SVGAGI (reference sequence). DNA of the CDR3: TGTGCCAGCACCGGAAGTAAAGTATTGAACACTGAAGCTTTCTTT. Translated, it gives CASTGSKVLNTEAFF.

This chain uses TRBV6-5 with TRBJ2-7; D is perhaps TRBD1 (5 bases). Germline values: CDR1 MNHEY, CDR2 SVGAGI. V lost 7 bases, J lost 4 bases, and 17 bases lay in between. CDR3 length equals 14 residues. In nucleotides, the CDR3 is TGTGCCAGCATACCTACAGGATCCTATTACGAGCAGTACTTC. Its protein product is CASIPTGSYYEQYF.

The sample holds one count of this clone. J is TRBJ1-5 and V is TRBV28, with D hard to call. Trimming removed 3 bases from V and 7 bases from J, with 16 bases in between. CDR3 size: 15 residues. Germline V lookup: CDR1 MDHEN, CDR2 SYDVKM. The CDR3 DNA reads TGTGCCAGCAGTTTTGAGGGCGGAGTGCTACAGCCCCAGCATTTT. It translates to CASSFEGGVLQPQHF.

This clone was detected a few times. V and J are TRBV11-2 and TRBJ1-6; no clear D gene. The CDR3 is 14 amino acids. The V end lost 1 base, the J end lost 1 base, and 2 bases lay between the germline ends. Germline loops: CDR1 SGHAT, CDR2 FQNNGV. The CDR3 bases are TGTGCCAGCAGCTTAGCGTCCTATAATTCACCCCTCCACTTT. Translated, it gives CASSLASYNSPLHF.

Worth noting for this clone: One end of the junction does not line up with germline, which may come from a read error. The chain's CDR3 is CASREVNTEAFF. CDR3 sequence (DNA): TGTGCCAGCAGGGAAGTGAACACTGAAGCTTTCTTT. The chain carries TRBV2 and TRBJ1-1; D uncertain. Germline-derived CDR1 and CDR2 are SNHLY and FYNNEI. The CDR3 contains 12 residues.

The chain is built from TRBV29-1 and TRBJ2-3, with TRBD2 as a possible D gene (7 bases). Trimming stripped 7 bases from V and 5 bases from J, with 16 bases between. The germline V gene has CDR1 SQVTM and CDR2 ANQGSEA. This CDR3 has 13 amino acids. Here the CDR3 reads CSAVGGRGDTQYF. The CDR3 coding sequence is TGCAGCGCTGTCGGGGGGCGCGGAGATACGCAGTATTTT.

The genes are TRBV5-6 and TRBJ2-6; D might be TRBD1 (6 bases). CDR3 length: 18 amino acids. Per the germline V gene, CDR1 is SGHDT and CDR2 is YYEEEE. V was clipped by 6 bases and J by 0 bases, with 19 bases between them. This chain's CDR3 is CASTPWGLRISGANVLTF. In DNA form, the CDR3 reads TGTGCCAGCACCCCTTGGGGGCTCCGAATCTCTGGGGCCAACGTCCTGACTTTC.

The V and J genes are TRBV5-6 and TRBJ1-1, with TRBD1 as a possible D gene (5 bases). Germline V lookup: CDR1 SGHDT, CDR2 YYEEEE. V lost 4 bases and J 3 bases, leaving 10 bases between the germline ends. This CDR3 spans 13 amino acids. CDR3 sequence reads: CASSPVRDTEAFF. The DNA of the CDR3 is TGTGCCAGCAGCCCTGTCAGGGACACTGAAGCTTTCTTT.

The sample holds one count of this clone. The chain links TRBV28 to TRBJ2-1; D might be TRBD2 (5 bases). The germline CDR1 and CDR2 sequences are MDHEN and SYDVKM. The CDR3 runs 13 residues. V dropped 5 bases and J dropped 4 bases, with 9 bases sitting between them. The DNA of the CDR3 is TGTGCCAGCAGTCCCGGGGATTACAATGAGCAGTTCTTC. It is translated as CASSPGDYNEQFF.

This clone was found a few times. This chain links TRBV27 with TRBJ2-1; D possibly corresponds to TRBD2 (5 bases). V was pared by 7 bases and J by 2 bases, with 9 bases between. CDR3 length: 13 residues. Germline V gene data show CDR1 as MNHEY and CDR2 as SMNVEV (reference sequence). CDR3 sequence reads: CASIASPYNEQFF. For the CDR3, the DNA is TGTGCCAGCATAGCGTCTCCCTACAATGAGCAGTTCTTC.

This chain connects TRBV7-2 to TRBJ2-7; D is perhaps TRBD2 (6 bases). The CDR3 sequence is 14 residues long. CDR1 and CDR2 from the germline V gene are SGHTA and FQGNSA. V dropped 7 bases and J dropped 0 bases, with 13 bases sitting between them. The chain's CDR3 is CASTQTGVSYEQYF. For the CDR3, the DNA is TGTGCCAGCACCCAGACGGGGGTCTCCTACGAGCAGTACTTC.

V and J are TRBV9 and TRBJ2-5; maybe TRBD2 (5 bases). The V end lost 2 bases, the J end lost 2 bases, and 13 bases lay between the germline ends. CDR3 length: 15 residues. The germline CDR1 and CDR2 sequences are SGDLS and YYNGEE. CDR3 amino acids: CASSVSGNPQETQYF. CDR3 nucleotides: TGTGCCAGCAGCGTGTCGGGGAATCCACAAGAGACCCAGTACTTC.

V is TRBV5-4 and J is TRBJ2-5, with TRBD1 identical over 9 bases. After removal of 3 bases from V and 4 bases from J, the junction contained 4 bases not matched to a gene. CDR3 size: 14 residues. Germline assignment: CDR1 SGHNT and CDR2 YYREEE (reference sequence). CDR3 in DNA: TGTGCCAGCAGCTGGACAGGGGTGGCAGAGACCCAGTACTTC. Its translation is CASSWTGVAETQYF.

The chain links TRBV19 to TRBJ1-3, with D unresolved. V was pared by 5 bases and J by 0 bases, with 5 bases between. The CDR3 runs 13 residues. Germline V gives CDR1 LNHDA, CDR2 SQIVND (reference sequence). CDR3 DNA: TGTGCCAGTAGTCAGAACTCTGGAAACACCATATATTTT. It codes for CASSQNSGNTIYF.

A remark on this clone: The junction departs from the called germline gene at one end, perhaps through a read error. The CDR3 DNA follows: TGTGCCAGCACCCGACAGGGGAAGAACTTC. Amino acids: CASTRQGKNF. J is TRBJ2-7 and V is TRBV12-3 or TRBV12-4; 8 bases agree with TRBD1. The CDR3 consists of 10 residues.

CDR3 sequence: CASSLVPAASSYEQYF. Here the CDR3 DNA reads TGTGCCAGCAGCTTAGTGCCAGCGGCGAGCTCCTACGAGCAGTACTTC. The rearrangement joins TRBV7-2 to TRBJ2-7, with D maybe TRBD2 (5 bases). Germline CDR1 and CDR2: SGHTA and FQGNSA. The V and J ends lost 1 base and 0 bases respectively, with 13 bases between them. The CDR3 has 16 residues.

The chain uses TRBV6-6 and TRBJ1-5, with TRBD1 matching over 8 bases. This CDR3 region has 13 residues. CDR1 is MNHNY and CDR2 is SVGAGI in the germline V gene (reference sequence). V shed 5 bases, J shed 6 bases, and the junction held 3 bases outside the gene matches. The CDR3 sequence is CASSPTGGQPQHF. In nucleotides, the CDR3 is TGTGCCAGCAGTCCAACAGGGGGTCAGCCCCAGCATTTT.

V usage is TRBV7-3 and J usage is TRBJ2-2; TRBD1 agrees at 12 bases. J lost 7 bases, V lost 3 bases, and 3 bases had no gene match. This CDR3 region has 15 residues. CDR1 and CDR2 (germline): SGHTA, FQGTGA. For the CDR3, the DNA is TGTGCCAGCAGCTTGGGACAGGGGGCGTTCGGGGAGCTGTTTTTT. Its translation: CASSLGQGAFGELFF.

On this clone: A read error may produce the germline difference seen at one junction end. The rearrangement uses TRBV5-1 and TRBJ2-3; 13 bases line up with TRBD2. Germline V gives CDR1 SGHRS, CDR2 YFSETQ. The CDR3 is 15 residues long. The CDR3 loop is CASSLGLAGATRVHF. In DNA, the CDR3 is TGCGCCAGCAGCTTAGGACTAGCGGGAGCTACTAGGGTACATTTT.

The chain joins TRBV29-1 to TRBJ2-5, with 8 bases aligning to TRBD2. This CDR3 has 14 residues. The ends lost 6 bases at V and 3 bases at J; junction bases unmatched: 9. CDR1 and CDR2 from the germline V gene are SQVTM and ANQGSEA. The CDR3 region is CSVLLGLAEETQYF. The CDR3 nucleotides are TGCAGCGTGTTACTCGGACTAGCAGAAGAGACCCAGTACTTC.

The rearrangement joins TRBV6-6 to TRBJ2-7; 8 nucleotides line up with TRBD1. CDR1 is MNHNY, CDR2 SVGAGI, per germline (reference sequence). This CDR3 has 15 amino acids. V was clipped by 7 bases and J by 4 bases; unmatched bases: 12. CDR3: CASKHGQGALYEQYF. The CDR3 nucleotides are TGTGCCAGCAAACACGGTCAGGGGGCCCTTTACGAGCAGTACTTC.

V gene TRBV6-5 combines with J gene TRBJ2-7; 7 bases align to TRBD1. CDR3 length: 13 amino acids. Germline V gene lookup returns CDR1 MNHEY and CDR2 SVGAGI. J was trimmed by 4 bases and V by 8 bases; bases with no gene match: 8. The CDR3 DNA reads TGTGCCAGCGGCCGGGACAGAAATTACGAGCAGTACTTC. Its protein product is CASGRDRNYEQYF.

The chain links TRBV7-9 to TRBJ2-5; D remains ambiguous. The CDR3 has 14 amino acids. V gave up 6 bases and J gave up 5 bases, with 16 bases separating them. Germline V gene sequence: CDR1 SEHNR, CDR2 FQNEAQ (reference sequence). The chain's CDR3 is CASRSPRVRETQYF. The CDR3 DNA sequence: TGTGCCAGCAGGTCCCCTCGGGTTCGGGAGACCCAGTACTTC.

The V call is TRBV12-3 or TRBV12-4, the J call TRBJ1-4, with a tentative D call TRBD1 (6 bases). The CDR3 has 12 residues. V shed 4 bases and J shed 9 bases, with 9 bases lying between them. The CDR3 coding sequence is TGTGCCAGCAGTTATCAGGGGAAAAAACTGTTTTTT. Protein sequence: CASSYQGKKLFF.

The V call is TRBV6-2 or TRBV6-3, the J call TRBJ1-1; weak D call: TRBD1 (6 bases). This CDR3 spans 14 amino acids. V lost 5 bases and J 9 bases, leaving 19 bases between the germline ends. From germline, CDR1 is MNHEY and CDR2 SVGEGT. CDR3 sequence reads: CASSAAQGSRQAFF. As DNA, the CDR3 is TGTGCCAGCAGTGCCGCACAGGGATCGCGACAAGCTTTCTTT.

V usage is TRBV28 and J usage is TRBJ1-4; 7 positions agree with TRBD1. The CDR3 sequence is 13 residues long. J was trimmed by 15 bases and V by 4 bases; bases with no gene match: 11. Germline CDR1 reads MDHEN; CDR2 reads SYDVKM. The CDR3 coding sequence is TGTGCCAGCAGTTCACAGGGGCCAATGAAGTTGTTTTTT. It specifies CASSSQGPMKLFF.

The table lists this clone with a count of one. The rearrangement joins TRBV6-2 or TRBV6-3 to TRBJ1-1; the D is unclear. The germline gives CDR1 MNHEY, CDR2 SVGEGT. The CDR3 length is 11 residues. Trimming took 2 bases from V and 10 from J, leaving 8 bases between them. The CDR3 region has the DNA TGTGCCAGCAGTTACGGCCGGGGAGCTTTCTTT. Translating gives CASSYGRGAFF.

The chain couples TRBV5-5 to TRBJ1-5; D gene uncertain. Trimming shortened V by 4 bases and J by 6 bases, and 8 bases separated the two germline ends. The germline CDR1 and CDR2 sequences are SGHKS and YYEKEE (reference sequence). The CDR3 covers 12 residues. CDR3 nucleotide sequence: TGTGCCAGCAGCCCCCAAAGTCAGCCCCAGCATTTT. It is translated as CASSPQSQPQHF.

The chain is built from TRBV7-6 and TRBJ2-1; D is unresolved. CDR3 length: 16 residues. Per the germline V gene, CDR1 is SGHVS and CDR2 is FNYEAQ. Trimming cost V 5 bases and J 0 bases, with 14 bases left between them. The CDR3 nucleotides read TGTGCCAGCAGCCCCACGCCCGATAGCTCCTACAATGAGCAGTTCTTC. This sequence encodes CASSPTPDSSYNEQFF.

This clone has only one observation. The chain has TRBV6-5 and TRBJ2-7; 8 nucleotides agree with TRBD1. The CDR3 is 14 residues long. Germline V lookup: CDR1 MNHEY, CDR2 SVGAGI. With V trimmed by 4 bases and J by 2 bases, 4 bases remained unmatched. CDR3 protein: CASSSQGVAYEQYF. The DNA of the CDR3 is TGTGCCAGCAGTTCACAGGGGGTGGCCTACGAGCAGTACTTC.

The chain has TRBV30 and TRBJ1-2; D is undetermined. Germline CDR1 GTSNPN, CDR2 SVGIG (reference sequence). V gave up 0 bases and J gave up 4 bases, with 12 bases separating them. The CDR3 contains 14 residues. The CDR3 region is CAWSVNSPTYGYTF. For the CDR3, the DNA is TGTGCCTGGAGTGTAAACTCACCTACCTATGGCTACACCTTC. Drawing the rest from reference TRBV30 and TRBJ1-2, the complete variable domain is SQTIHQWPATLVQPVGSPLSLECTVEGTSNPNLYWYRQAAGRGLQLLFYSVGIGQISSEVPQNLSASRPQDRQFILSSKKLLLSDSGFYLCAWSVNSPTYGYTFGSGTRLTVV.

With regard to this clone: Other DNA sequences of this sample code for an identical CDR3. J is TRBJ2-1 and V is TRBV7-3; TRBD2 matches at 11 bases. This CDR3 contains 15 residues. Unmatched junction bases numbered 8, after V lost 4 bases and J lost 9 bases. Germline V gives CDR1 SGHTA, CDR2 FQGTGA. In DNA form, the CDR3 reads TGTGCCAGCAGCTCGATAGCGGGAGGGCTGAGTGAGCAGTTCTTC. As protein: CASSSIAGGLSEQFF.